The 2 T cell receptor beta chains in this list originate from one sample, sequenced in a study of OX40 agonist ivuxolimab in advanced cancers. TCRdb's table, derived via immunoSEQ multiplex PCR, lists solely in-frame clones and lacks some. The table shows roughly 87,000 clones, with more than 80% occurring only once. The specimen was CD4+ or CD8+ T cells sorted from blood, collected in a trial of the OX40 agonist ivuxolimab. Receptors were obtained from an adult with an advanced solid tumor such as melanoma, head and neck, liver or kidney cancer.

The chain recombines TRBV15 with TRBJ2-1; weak D call: TRBD1 (6 bases). The ends were cut back, 3 bases at V and 5 bases at J, with 14 bases in the middle. The CDR3 is 15 amino acids. Germline values: CDR1 LNHNV, CDR2 YYDKDF (reference sequence). The CDR3 protein is CATSSVGQPHNEQFF. The DNA for the CDR3 is TGTGCCACCAGCAGTGTAGGACAGCCCCACAATGAGCAGTTCTTC.

This clone was observed once. The chain carries TRBV9 and TRBJ2-1, with TRBD1 as a possible D gene (5 bases). CDR1 is SGDLS and CDR2 is YYNGEE in the germline V gene. This CDR3 has 14 amino acids. Trimming removed 4 bases from V and 4 bases from J, with 12 bases in between. The CDR3 loop is CASSPRGRYNEQFF. The DNA for the CDR3 is TGTGCCAGCAGCCCAAGGGGTCGGTACAATGAGCAGTTCTTC.